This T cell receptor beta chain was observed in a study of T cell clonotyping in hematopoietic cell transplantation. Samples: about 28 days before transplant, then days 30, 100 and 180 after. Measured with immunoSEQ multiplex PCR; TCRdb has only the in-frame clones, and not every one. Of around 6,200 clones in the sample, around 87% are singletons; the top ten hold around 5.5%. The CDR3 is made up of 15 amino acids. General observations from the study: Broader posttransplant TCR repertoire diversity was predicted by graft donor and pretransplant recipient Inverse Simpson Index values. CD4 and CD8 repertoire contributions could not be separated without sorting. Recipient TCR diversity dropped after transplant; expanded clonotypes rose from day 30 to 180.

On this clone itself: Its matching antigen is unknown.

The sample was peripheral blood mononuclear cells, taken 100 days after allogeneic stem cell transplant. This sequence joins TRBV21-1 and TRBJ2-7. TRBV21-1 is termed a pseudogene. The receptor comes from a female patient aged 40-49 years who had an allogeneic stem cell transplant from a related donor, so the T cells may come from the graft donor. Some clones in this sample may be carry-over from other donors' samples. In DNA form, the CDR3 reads TGTGCCAGCCCGGCGCGGCGGACCCCACTTATCGAGCAGTACTTC. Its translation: CASPARRTPLIEQYF.